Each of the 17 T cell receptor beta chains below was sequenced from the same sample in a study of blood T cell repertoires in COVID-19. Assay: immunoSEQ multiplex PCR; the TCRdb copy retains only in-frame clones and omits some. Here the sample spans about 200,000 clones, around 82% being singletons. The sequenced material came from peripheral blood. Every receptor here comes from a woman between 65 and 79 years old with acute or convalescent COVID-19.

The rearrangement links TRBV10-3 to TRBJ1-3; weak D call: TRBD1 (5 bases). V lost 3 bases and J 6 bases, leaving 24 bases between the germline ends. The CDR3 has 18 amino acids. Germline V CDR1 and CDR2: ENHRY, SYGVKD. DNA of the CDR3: TGTGCCATCAGTGAAGGAAAAGGGGTCATCCCCCCCACAAACACCATATATTTT. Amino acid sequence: CAISEGKGVIPPTNTIYF.

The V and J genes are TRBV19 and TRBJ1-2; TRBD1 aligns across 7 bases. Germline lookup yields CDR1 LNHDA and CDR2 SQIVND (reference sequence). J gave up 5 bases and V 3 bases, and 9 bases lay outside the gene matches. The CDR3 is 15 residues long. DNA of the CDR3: TGTGCCAGTAGTATCTCCGGCAGGGGGGATTATGGCTACACCTTC. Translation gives CASSISGRGDYGYTF.

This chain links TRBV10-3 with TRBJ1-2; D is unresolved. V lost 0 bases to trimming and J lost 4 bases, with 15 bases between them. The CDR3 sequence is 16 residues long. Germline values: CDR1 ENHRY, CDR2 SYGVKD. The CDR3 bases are TGTGCCATCAGTGAGTCGATGGTGGGCGAGGGCTATGGCTACACCTTC. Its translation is CAISESMVGEGYGYTF.

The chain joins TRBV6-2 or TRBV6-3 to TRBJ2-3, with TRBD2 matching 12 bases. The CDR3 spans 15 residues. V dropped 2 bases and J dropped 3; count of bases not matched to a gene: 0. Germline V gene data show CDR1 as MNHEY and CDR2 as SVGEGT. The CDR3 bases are TGTGCCAGCAGTTACACTAGCGGGAGGACAGATACGCAGTATTTT. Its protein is CASSYTSGRTDTQYF.

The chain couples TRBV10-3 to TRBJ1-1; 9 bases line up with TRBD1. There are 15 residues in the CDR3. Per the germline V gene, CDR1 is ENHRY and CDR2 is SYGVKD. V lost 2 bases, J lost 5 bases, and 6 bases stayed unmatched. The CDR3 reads CAISEGYRGRTEAFF. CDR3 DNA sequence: TGTGCCATCAGTGAGGGATACAGGGGGCGGACTGAAGCTTTCTTT.

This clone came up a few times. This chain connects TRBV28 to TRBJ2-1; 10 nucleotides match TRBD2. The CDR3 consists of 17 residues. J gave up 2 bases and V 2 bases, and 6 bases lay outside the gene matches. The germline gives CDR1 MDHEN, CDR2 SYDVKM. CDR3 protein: CASSLISGRLTYNEQFF. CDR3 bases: TGTGCCAGCAGTTTAATTAGCGGGAGGTTAACCTACAATGAGCAGTTCTTC. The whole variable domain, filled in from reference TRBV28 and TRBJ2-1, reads DVKVTQSSRYLVKRTGEKVFLECVQDMDHENMFWYRQDPGLGLRLIYFSYDVKMKEKGDIPEGYSVSREKKERFSLILESASTNQTSMYLCASSLISGRLTYNEQFFGPGTRLTVL.

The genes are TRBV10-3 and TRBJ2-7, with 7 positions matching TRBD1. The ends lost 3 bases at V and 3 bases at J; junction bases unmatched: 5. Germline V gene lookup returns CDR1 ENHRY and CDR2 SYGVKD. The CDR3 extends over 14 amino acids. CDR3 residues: CAISDTQGSYEQYF. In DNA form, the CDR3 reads TGTGCCATCAGTGATACACAGGGGAGCTACGAGCAGTACTTC.

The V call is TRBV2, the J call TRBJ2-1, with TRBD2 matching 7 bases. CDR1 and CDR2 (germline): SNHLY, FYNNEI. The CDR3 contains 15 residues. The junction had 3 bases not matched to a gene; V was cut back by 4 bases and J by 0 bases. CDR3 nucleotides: TGTGCCAGCAGTGGCGGGAGCAGCTCCTACAATGAGCAGTTCTTC. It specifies CASSGGSSSYNEQFF.

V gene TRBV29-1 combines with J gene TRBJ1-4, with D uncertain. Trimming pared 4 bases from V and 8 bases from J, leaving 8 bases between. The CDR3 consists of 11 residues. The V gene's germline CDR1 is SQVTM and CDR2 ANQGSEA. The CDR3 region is CSVGEGEKLFF. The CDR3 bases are TGCAGCGTTGGGGAGGGCGAAAAACTGTTTTTT.

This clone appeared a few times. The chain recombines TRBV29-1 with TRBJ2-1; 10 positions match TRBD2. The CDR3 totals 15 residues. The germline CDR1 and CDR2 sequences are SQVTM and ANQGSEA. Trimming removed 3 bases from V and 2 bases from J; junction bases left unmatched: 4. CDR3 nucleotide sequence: TGCAGCGTTGACGCTAGCGGGAGAGCCTACAATGAGCAGTTCTTC. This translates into CSVDASGRAYNEQFF.

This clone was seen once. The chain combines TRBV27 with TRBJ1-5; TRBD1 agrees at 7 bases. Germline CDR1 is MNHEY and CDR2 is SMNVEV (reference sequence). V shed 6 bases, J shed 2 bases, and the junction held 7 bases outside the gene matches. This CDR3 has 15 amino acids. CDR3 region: CASRQTGPGNQPQHF. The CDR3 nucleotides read TGTGCCAGCAGACAGACAGGGCCAGGCAATCAGCCCCAGCATTTT.

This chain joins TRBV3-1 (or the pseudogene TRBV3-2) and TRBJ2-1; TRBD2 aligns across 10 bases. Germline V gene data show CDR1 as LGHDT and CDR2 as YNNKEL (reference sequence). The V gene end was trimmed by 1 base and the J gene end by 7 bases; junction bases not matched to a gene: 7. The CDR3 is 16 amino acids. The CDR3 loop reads CASSQGLAGVRNEQFF. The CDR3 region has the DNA TGTGCCAGCAGCCAAGGTCTAGCGGGAGTGAGGAATGAGCAGTTCTTC.

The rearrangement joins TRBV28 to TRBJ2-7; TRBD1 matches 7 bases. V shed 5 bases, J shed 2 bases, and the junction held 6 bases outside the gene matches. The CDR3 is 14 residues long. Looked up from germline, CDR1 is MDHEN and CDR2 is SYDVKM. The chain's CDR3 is CASSNQGQTYEQYF. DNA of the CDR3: TGTGCCAGCAGTAACCAGGGACAGACCTACGAGCAGTACTTC.

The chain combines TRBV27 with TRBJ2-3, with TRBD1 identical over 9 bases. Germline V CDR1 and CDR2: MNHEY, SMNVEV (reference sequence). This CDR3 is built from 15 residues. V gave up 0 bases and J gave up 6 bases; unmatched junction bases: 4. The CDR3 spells CASSLSGTGWDTQYF. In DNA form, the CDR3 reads TGTGCCAGCAGTTTATCCGGGACAGGGTGGGATACGCAGTATTTT.

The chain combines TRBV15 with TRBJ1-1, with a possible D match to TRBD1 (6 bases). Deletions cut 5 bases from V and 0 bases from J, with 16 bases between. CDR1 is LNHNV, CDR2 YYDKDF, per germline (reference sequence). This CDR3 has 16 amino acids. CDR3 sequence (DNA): TGTGCCACCAGCGGAAGCCCGGGACAACTGAACACTGAAGCTTTCTTT. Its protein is CATSGSPGQLNTEAFF.

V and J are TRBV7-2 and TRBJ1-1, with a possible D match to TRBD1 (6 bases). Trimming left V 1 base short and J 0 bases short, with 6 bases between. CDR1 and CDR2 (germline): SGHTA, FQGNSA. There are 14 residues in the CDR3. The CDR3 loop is CASSLGTVNTEAFF. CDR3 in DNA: TGTGCCAGCAGCTTAGGGACAGTGAACACTGAAGCTTTCTTT.

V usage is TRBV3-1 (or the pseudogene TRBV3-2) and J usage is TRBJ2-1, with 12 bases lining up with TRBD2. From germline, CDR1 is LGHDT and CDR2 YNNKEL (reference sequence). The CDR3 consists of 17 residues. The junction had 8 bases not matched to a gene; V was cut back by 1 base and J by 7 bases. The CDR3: CASSQVRTSGAGNEQFF. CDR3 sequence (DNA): TGTGCCAGCAGCCAAGTGCGGACTAGCGGGGCCGGGAATGAGCAGTTCTTC.